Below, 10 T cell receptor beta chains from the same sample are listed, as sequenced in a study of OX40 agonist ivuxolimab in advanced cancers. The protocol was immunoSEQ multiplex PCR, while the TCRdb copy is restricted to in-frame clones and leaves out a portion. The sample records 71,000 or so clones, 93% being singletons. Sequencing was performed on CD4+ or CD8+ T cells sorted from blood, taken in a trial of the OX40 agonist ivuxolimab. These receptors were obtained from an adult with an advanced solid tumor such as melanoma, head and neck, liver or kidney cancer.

The CDR3 sequence is CAISGLVGGYYEQYF. Written as DNA, the CDR3 is TGTGCCATCAGTGGGTTGGTCGGGGGGTACTACGAGCAGTACTTC. V is TRBV10-3 and J is TRBJ2-7; 7 bases map to TRBD2. The V and J ends lost 4 bases and 3 bases, in that order; junction bases with no gene match: 9. The CDR3 is made up of 15 amino acids. CDR1 is ENHRY, CDR2 SYGVKD, per germline.

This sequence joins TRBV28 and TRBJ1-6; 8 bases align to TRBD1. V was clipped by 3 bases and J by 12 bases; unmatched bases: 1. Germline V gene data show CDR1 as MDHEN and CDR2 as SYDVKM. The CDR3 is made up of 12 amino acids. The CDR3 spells CASSFGTGPLHF. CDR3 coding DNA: TGTGCCAGCAGTTTTGGGACAGGACCCCTCCACTTT.

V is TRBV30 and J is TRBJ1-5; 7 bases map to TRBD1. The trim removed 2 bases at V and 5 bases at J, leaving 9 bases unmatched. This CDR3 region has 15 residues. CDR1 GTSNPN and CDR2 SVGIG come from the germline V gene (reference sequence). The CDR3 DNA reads TGTGCCTGGAGTATGGTAGGCAGGGGGGATCAGCCCCAGCATTTT. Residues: CAWSMVGRGDQPQHF.

In DNA, the CDR3 is TGTGCCAGCAGTGAAGGGGGGGGCCAGTACTTC. Protein: CASSEGGGQYF. The J gene is TRBJ2-5, the V gene TRBV6-1; 7 nucleotides line up with TRBD2. The CDR3 sequence is 11 residues long. V was pared by 1 base and J by 10 bases, with 0 bases of the junction left unmatched. CDR1 is MNHNS and CDR2 is SASEGT in the germline V gene.

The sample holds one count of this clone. CDR3 amino acids: CASSEFGGTEAFF. The CDR3 region has the DNA TGTGCCAGCAGTGAATTTGGAGGCACTGAAGCTTTCTTT. The rearrangement uses TRBV25-1 and TRBJ1-1; D remains unclear. The V gene lost 1 base and the J gene lost 4 bases, with 7 bases spanning the gap. Germline lookup yields CDR1 MGHDK and CDR2 SYGVNS. CDR3 length equals 13 residues.

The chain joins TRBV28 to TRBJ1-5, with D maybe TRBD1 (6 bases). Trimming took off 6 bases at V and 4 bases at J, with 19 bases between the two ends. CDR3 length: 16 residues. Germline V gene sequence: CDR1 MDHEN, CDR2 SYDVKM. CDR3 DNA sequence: TGTGCCAGCAGCCACTTGGAGGGGGGACCGAATCAGCCCCAGCATTTT. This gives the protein CASSHLEGGPNQPQHF.

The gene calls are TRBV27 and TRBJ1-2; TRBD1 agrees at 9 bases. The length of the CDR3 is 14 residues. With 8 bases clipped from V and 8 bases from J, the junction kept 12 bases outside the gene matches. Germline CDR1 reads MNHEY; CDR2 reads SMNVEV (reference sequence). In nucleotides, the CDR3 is TGTGCCAGCCTTAAACCGGGACAGGGAAGCGGCTACACCTTC. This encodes CASLKPGQGSGYTF.

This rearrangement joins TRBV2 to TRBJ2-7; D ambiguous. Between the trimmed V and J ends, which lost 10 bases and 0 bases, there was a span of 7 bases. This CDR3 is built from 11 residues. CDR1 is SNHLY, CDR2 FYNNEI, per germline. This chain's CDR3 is CATDRSYEQYF. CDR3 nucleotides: TGTGCCACGGACCGCTCCTACGAGCAGTACTTC.

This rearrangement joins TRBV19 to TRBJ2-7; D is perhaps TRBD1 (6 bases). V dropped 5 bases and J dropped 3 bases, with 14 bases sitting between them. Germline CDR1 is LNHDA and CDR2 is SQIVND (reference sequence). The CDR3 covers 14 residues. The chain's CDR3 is CASSYRDGFYEQYF. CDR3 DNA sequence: TGTGCCAGTAGTTACAGGGACGGTTTCTACGAGCAGTACTTC.

The CDR3 DNA reads TGTGCCAGCAGACAAGTTATGAACACTGAAGCTTTCTTT. As protein: CASRQVMNTEAFF. The V and J genes are TRBV6-5 and TRBJ1-1; D remains ambiguous. Deletions cut 6 bases from V and 0 bases from J, with 8 bases between. This CDR3 region has 13 residues. The germline V gene has CDR1 MNHEY and CDR2 SVGAGI.